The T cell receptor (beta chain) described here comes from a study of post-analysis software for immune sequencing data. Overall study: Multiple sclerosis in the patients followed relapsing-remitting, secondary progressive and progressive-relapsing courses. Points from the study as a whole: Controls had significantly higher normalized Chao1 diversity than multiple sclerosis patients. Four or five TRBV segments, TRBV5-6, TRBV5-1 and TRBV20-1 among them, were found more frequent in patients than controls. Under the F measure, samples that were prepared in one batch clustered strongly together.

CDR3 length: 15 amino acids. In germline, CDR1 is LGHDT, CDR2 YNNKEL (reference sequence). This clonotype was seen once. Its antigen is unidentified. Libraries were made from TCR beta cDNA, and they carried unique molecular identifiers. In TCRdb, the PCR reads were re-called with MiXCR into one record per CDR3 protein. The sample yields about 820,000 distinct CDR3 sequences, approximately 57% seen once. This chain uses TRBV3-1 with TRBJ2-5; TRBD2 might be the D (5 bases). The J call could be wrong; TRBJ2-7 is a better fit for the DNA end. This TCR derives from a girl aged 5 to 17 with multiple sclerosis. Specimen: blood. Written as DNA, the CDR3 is TGTGCCAGCAGCCAAGGGCACGGGAACTCCTACGAGCAGTACTTC. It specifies CASSQGHGNSYEQYF.